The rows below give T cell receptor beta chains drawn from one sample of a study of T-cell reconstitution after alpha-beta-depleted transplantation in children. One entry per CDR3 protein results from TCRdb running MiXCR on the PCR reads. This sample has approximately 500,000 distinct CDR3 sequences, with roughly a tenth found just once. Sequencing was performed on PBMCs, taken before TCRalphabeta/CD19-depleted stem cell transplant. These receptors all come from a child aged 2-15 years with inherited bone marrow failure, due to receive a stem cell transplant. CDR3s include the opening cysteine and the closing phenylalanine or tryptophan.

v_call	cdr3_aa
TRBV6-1	CASSEAPQNSYEQYF
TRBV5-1	CASTGRRNYEQYF
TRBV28	CASIPRGGVPEAFF
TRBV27	CASSLKDDSGGRNEQFF
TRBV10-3	CAISESAYSHEQYF
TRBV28	CASSLSPGVYGYTF
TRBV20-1	CSAHRRPNPSHTDTQYF
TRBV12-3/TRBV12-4	CASGERGTNEKLFF
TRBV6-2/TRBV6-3	CASSYRRTLPKNIQYF
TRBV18	CASSPQPGLEGGNEQFF
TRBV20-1	CSAREGASGNTIYF
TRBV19	CASRNGYEQYF
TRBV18	CASVPDSGTYEQYF
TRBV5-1	CASSLVSVNTEAFF
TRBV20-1	CSGTPRISEQFF
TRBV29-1	CSVEDSPHEQYF
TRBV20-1	CSAVLAANTGELFF
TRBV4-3	CASSLTFGGTREQYF
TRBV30	CAWRYFADTQYF
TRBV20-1	CSAGPAAAYEQYF
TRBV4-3	CASSLRSGRSDTQYF
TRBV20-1	CSASYPGQGHGYTF
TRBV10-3	CATASTPNTGELFF
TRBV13	CASSLRANRDEDTEAFF
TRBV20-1	CSAKGLLTGELFF